The clone carrying this TCR beta chain appeared many times. What it binds is unknown. Germline V lookup: CDR1 DFQATT, CDR2 SNEGSKA (reference sequence). Trimming pared 6 bases from V and 10 bases from J, leaving 19 bases between. The CDR3 runs 14 residues. One entry per CDR3 protein results from TCRdb running MiXCR on the RT-PCR reads. The sample carries about 500,000 distinct CDR3 sequences, less than 7.5% recorded once. The record originates from a study of response to subunit inactivated influenza vaccine. General study findings and limits: A suggestion made by the authors is that each seasonal influenza vaccination recruits few new T cells.

The specimen comprised PBMCs from blood, sampled less than 30 months after vaccination. This TCR came from a man between 50 and 75 years old who received an inactivated influenza vaccine. This chain links TRBV20-1 with TRBJ1-6, with D possibly matching TRBD1 (5 bases). CDR3: CSANIGDFRSPLHF. CDR3 nucleotide sequence: TGCAGTGCCAATATCGGGGACTTCCGATCACCCCTCCACTTT.